The present TCR beta chain was sequenced within a study of blood T cell repertoires in COVID-19. As for the study in general: PBMCs, B-cell-depleted T cells, or T cells were the source of the cDNA or gDNA that made up the material.

Libraries were prepared by immunoSEQ multiplex PCR; TCRdb keeps only in-frame clonotypes and omits some of them. Of around 140,000 clones in the sample, around 85% were seen once. This CDR3 is 11 amino acids long. V lost 6 bases, J lost 7 bases, and 6 bases lay in between. Germline CDR1 and CDR2: SNHLY and FYNNEI. This TCR was recovered from a woman of 80 years or more with acute or convalescent COVID-19. The chain joins TRBV2 to TRBJ1-4; D remains unclear. The sample was peripheral blood. CDR3 coding DNA: TGTGCCAGCAGCCTGGCTGAAAAACTGTTTTTT. Encoded protein: CASSLAEKLFF.